These 17 T cell receptor beta chains came from one sample sequenced in a study of blood T cell repertoires in COVID-19. Assay: immunoSEQ multiplex PCR; the TCRdb copy retains only in-frame clones and omits some. The table includes about 440,000 clones, 88% detected once. Sequencing was carried out using peripheral blood. These receptors all come from a woman between 50 and 59 years old with COVID-19, enrolled during active disease.

The rearrangement uses TRBV5-1 and TRBJ1-1; D perhaps matches TRBD1 (5 bases). In germline, CDR1 is SGHRS, CDR2 YFSETQ. This CDR3 is built from 14 residues. Trimming took 0 bases from V and 3 from J, leaving 9 bases between them. The CDR3 DNA follows: TGCGCCAGCAGCTTGGACCTACAGGACACTGAAGCTTTCTTT. Its protein product is CASSLDLQDTEAFF.

As to this clone: The sample contains more than one DNA sequence encoding this CDR3. The genes are TRBV10-3 and TRBJ2-1; 7 bases are shared with TRBD2. The trim removed 4 bases at V and 5 bases at J, leaving 5 bases unmatched. The CDR3 is 14 amino acids. Germline V lookup: CDR1 ENHRY, CDR2 SYGVKD. CDR3 region: CAISGASGDNEQFF. The DNA for the CDR3 is TGTGCCATCAGTGGGGCTAGCGGTGACAATGAGCAGTTCTTC.

This rearrangement joins TRBV28 to TRBJ1-5; TRBD1 might be the D (5 bases). The CDR3 spans 15 residues. Germline CDR1 reads MDHEN; CDR2 reads SYDVKM. V was trimmed by 4 bases and J by 0 bases, leaving 10 bases between them. The CDR3 DNA reads TGTGCCAGCAGTTGGGACTCGTATAGCAATCAGCCCCAGCATTTT. Translation gives CASSWDSYSNQPQHF. Together with reference TRBV28 and TRBJ1-5, the CDR3 gives the full variable domain: DVKVTQSSRYLVKRTGEKVFLECVQDMDHENMFWYRQDPGLGLRLIYFSYDVKMKEKGDIPEGYSVSREKKERFSLILESASTNQTSMYLCASSWDSYSNQPQHFGDGTRLSIL.

The rearrangement joins TRBV28 to TRBJ2-2; the D is unclear. V was clipped by 6 bases and J by 2 bases, with 4 bases between them. Germline V gene data show CDR1 as MDHEN and CDR2 as SYDVKM. This CDR3 is 12 amino acids long. The CDR3 nucleotides read TGTGCCAGCAGCTCTAACACCGGGGAGCTGTTTTTT. This translates into CASSSNTGELFF.

The count of this clone is one. The chain is built from TRBV28 and TRBJ2-3; 9 bases are a match to TRBD1. Germline loops: CDR1 MDHEN, CDR2 SYDVKM. The CDR3 has 17 amino acids. The J segment lost 5 bases and the V segment lost 4 bases, leaving 13 bases of the junction unmatched. CDR3 DNA sequence: TGTGCCAGCAGTTCCCTCCCCGGACAGGGGAGAGGAGATACGCAGTATTTT. Its translation is CASSSLPGQGRGDTQYF.

This clone was seen just once. The chain couples TRBV18 to TRBJ1-6; D not resolved. The length of the CDR3 is 16 residues. Germline V gene sequence: CDR1 KGHSH, CDR2 LQKENI. V was pared by 3 bases and J by 6 bases, with 15 bases between. CDR3 nucleotide sequence: TGTGCCAGCTCACCGGGAGACCTCCAGCCTAATTCACCCCTCCACTTT. Protein sequence: CASSPGDLQPNSPLHF.

The chain employs TRBV5-4 and TRBJ2-2; 9 bases map to TRBD1. Germline CDR1 and CDR2: SGHNT and YYREEE (reference sequence). J lost 6 bases, V lost 4 bases, and 7 bases had no gene match. This CDR3 spans 15 amino acids. CDR3 amino acids: CASSPRDRVPGELFF. The CDR3 region has the DNA TGTGCCAGCAGCCCCCGGGACAGGGTTCCCGGGGAGCTGTTTTTT.

This clone was counted between two and nine times. The CDR3 bases are TGTGCCACCCGGAGGGGGGACAGGAACACTGAAGCTTTCTTT. Protein sequence: CATRRGDRNTEAFF. The chain is built from TRBV24-1 and TRBJ1-1; 7 nucleotides match TRBD1. The CDR3 spans 14 residues. The V and J ends lost 9 bases and 1 base, in that order; junction bases with no gene match: 7. The germline CDR1 and CDR2 sequences are KGHDR and SFDVKD.

This clone appeared a single time. V gene TRBV11-2 combines with J gene TRBJ1-2; maybe TRBD1 (6 bases). From germline, CDR1 is SGHAT and CDR2 FQNNGV. The ends were cut back, 3 bases at V and 3 bases at J, with 14 bases in the middle. CDR3 size: 15 residues. Here the CDR3 reads CASSFGRGWYYGYTF. The CDR3 DNA is TGTGCCAGCAGCTTTGGCAGGGGTTGGTACTATGGCTACACCTTC. The full variable domain, completed using reference TRBV11-2 and TRBJ1-2, is EAGVAQSPRYKIIEKRQSVAFWCNPISGHATLYWYQQILGQGPKLLIQFQNNGVVDDSQLPKDRFSAERLKGVDSTLKIQPAKLEDSAVYLCASSFGRGWYYGYTFGSGTRLTVV.

This sequence joins TRBV5-6 and TRBJ2-3; 10 bases fit TRBD2. CDR3 size: 15 residues. The ends lost 4 bases at V and 4 bases at J; junction bases unmatched: 6. Germline lookup yields CDR1 SGHDT and CDR2 YYEEEE. The chain's CDR3 is CASSPSGGASDTQYF. Here the CDR3 DNA reads TGTGCCAGCAGCCCGAGCGGGGGGGCTTCAGATACGCAGTATTTT.

The rearrangement links TRBV5-5 to TRBJ2-1, with 12 bases aligning to TRBD2. CDR1 and CDR2 from the germline V gene are SGHKS and YYEKEE (reference sequence). The CDR3 is made up of 16 amino acids. With V trimmed by 4 bases and J by 2 bases, 4 bases remained unmatched. The CDR3 nucleotides read TGTGCCAGCAGCGACAGACTAGCGGGGGCCTACAATGAGCAGTTCTTC. Its translation is CASSDRLAGAYNEQFF.

This sequence joins TRBV29-1 and TRBJ2-1, with D possibly being TRBD1 (7 bases). V was shortened by 6 bases and J by 3 bases, with 9 bases between the two germline ends. CDR3 length: 12 residues. From germline, CDR1 is SQVTM and CDR2 ANQGSEA. The CDR3 nucleotides are TGCAGCGTGCGGGACAGCTACAATGAGCAGTTCTTC. Protein: CSVRDSYNEQFF.

V usage is TRBV3-1 (or the pseudogene TRBV3-2) and J usage is TRBJ1-4; TRBD1 is a possible D gene (5 bases). Germline CDR1 is LGHDT and CDR2 is YNNKEL (reference sequence). V was clipped by 3 bases and J by 0 bases, with 11 bases between them. The CDR3 totals 16 residues. CDR3 protein: CASSQGDSSTNEKLFF. The CDR3 DNA follows: TGTGCCAGCAGCCAGGGTGACAGCTCAACTAATGAAAAACTGTTTTTT.

This sequence joins TRBV11-2 and TRBJ1-5, with D tentatively TRBD1 (5 bases). V lost 3 bases to trimming and J lost 5 bases, with 11 bases between them. The CDR3 covers 14 residues. Germline V gives CDR1 SGHAT, CDR2 FQNNGV. CDR3 region: CASSFPGIDQPQHF. CDR3 in DNA: TGTGCCAGCAGCTTTCCAGGGATTGATCAGCCCCAGCATTTT. Supplemented by reference TRBV11-2 and TRBJ1-5, the full variable domain reads EAGVAQSPRYKIIEKRQSVAFWCNPISGHATLYWYQQILGQGPKLLIQFQNNGVVDDSQLPKDRFSAERLKGVDSTLKIQPAKLEDSAVYLCASSFPGIDQPQHFGDGTRLSIL.

The V call is TRBV6-1, the J call TRBJ2-6, with D perhaps TRBD2 (6 bases). V was clipped by 2 bases and J by 2 bases, with 10 bases between them. CDR3 size: 16 residues. Germline CDR1 reads MNHNS; CDR2 reads SASEGT. CDR3 residues: CASSERRGPGANVLTF. CDR3 sequence (DNA): TGTGCCAGCAGTGAAAGGAGGGGCCCTGGGGCCAACGTCCTGACTTTC.

V is TRBV28 and J is TRBJ1-2; D possibly corresponds to TRBD1 (6 bases). V dropped 4 bases and J dropped 2 bases, with 14 bases sitting between them. This CDR3 region has 15 residues. In germline, CDR1 is MDHEN, CDR2 SYDVKM. The CDR3 protein is CASSSQGIRNYGYTF. As DNA, the CDR3 is TGTGCCAGCAGTTCACAGGGTATCCGAAACTATGGCTACACCTTC.

The J gene is TRBJ2-1, the V gene TRBV18; tentative D call: TRBD2 (6 bases). Trimming stripped 3 bases from V and 5 bases from J, with 14 bases between. CDR1 and CDR2 (germline): KGHSH, LQKENI. The CDR3 loop spans 15 amino acids. The CDR3 reads CASSPRDVTNNEQFF. The CDR3 nucleotides are TGTGCCAGCTCACCGCGGGACGTCACGAACAATGAGCAGTTCTTC.